This T cell receptor beta chain was observed in a study of CD8 T cells in ankylosing spondylitis. Study conclusions and caveats: Earlier work had already found some motif variants in reactive arthritis synovial fluid and blood.

Details on this clonotype: Its antigen is unidentified.

Molecular-barcoded quantitative 5'-RACE produced these TCR beta libraries. MiXCR, applied by TCRdb to the 5' RACE reads, yields one record per CDR3 protein. The profile shows about 110,000 distinct CDR3 sequences, less than 25% of them singletons. V was clipped by 6 bases and J by 4 bases; unmatched bases: 15. The length of the CDR3 is 17 residues. CDR1 SGHKS and CDR2 YYEKEE come from the germline V gene (reference sequence). Source material: synovial fluid, either unsorted or a sorted T cell fraction (not recorded which). V usage is TRBV5-5 and J usage is TRBJ2-7, with 11 bases fitting TRBD2. This receptor was obtained from a male donor with ankylosing spondylitis. This CDR3 reads CASTQGRTSGSGYEQYF. The CDR3, as DNA: TGTGCCAGCACCCAAGGAAGGACTAGCGGGTCTGGGTACGAGCAGTACTTC.